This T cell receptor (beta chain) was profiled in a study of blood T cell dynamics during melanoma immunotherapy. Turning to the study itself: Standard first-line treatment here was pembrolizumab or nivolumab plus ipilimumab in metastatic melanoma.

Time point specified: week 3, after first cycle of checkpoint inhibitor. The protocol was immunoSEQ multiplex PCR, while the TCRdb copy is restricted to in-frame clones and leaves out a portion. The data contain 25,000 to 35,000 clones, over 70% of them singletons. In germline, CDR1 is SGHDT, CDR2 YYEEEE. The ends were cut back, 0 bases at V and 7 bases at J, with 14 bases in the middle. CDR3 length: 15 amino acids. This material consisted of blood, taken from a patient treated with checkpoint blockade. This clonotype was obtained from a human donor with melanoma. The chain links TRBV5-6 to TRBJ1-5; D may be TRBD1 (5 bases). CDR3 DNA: TGTGCCAGCAGCTTGGGGCAGGGTGTCGGACAGCCCCAGCATTTT. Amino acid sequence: CASSLGQGVGQPQHF. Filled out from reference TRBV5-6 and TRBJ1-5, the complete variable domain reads DAGVTQSPTHLIKTRGQQVTLRCSPKSGHDTVSWYQQALGQGPQFIFQYYEEEERQRGNFPDRFSGHQFPNYSSELNVNALLLGDSALYLCASSLGQGVGQPQHFGDGTRLSIL.